This T cell receptor beta chain was observed in a study of shared clonotypes between healthy human individuals. Whole-study findings and limits: Naive subsets generally had larger estimated richness than memory subsets. Represented genetic and exposure-history diversity was restricted by having few donors.

Details on this clone: Its antigen remains unknown.

Germline values: CDR1 MDHEN, CDR2 SYDVKM. The V gene lost 2 bases and the J gene lost 5 bases, with 16 bases spanning the gap. The CDR3 runs to 15 residues. Naive CD8 cells lacked CD45RO and underwent positive selection for CCR7, leaving out terminally differentiated effector memory CD45RA+ cells. Profiling relied on immunoSEQ multiplex PCR, and the TCRdb table lists in-frame clones only, not all of them. The sample lists about 2,200,000 clones; roughly 91% were seen once. Sequencing was done on a sample of naive CD8+ T cells from PBMCs. The rearrangement uses TRBV28 and TRBJ2-7; D perhaps matches TRBD1 (6 bases). The sequence was collected from a man aged 18-30 years in good health. Some clones in this sample may be carry-over from other donors' samples. The CDR3 region has the DNA TGTGCCAGCAGTTTAAACCAGGGGCCTTGGAACGAGCAGTACTTC. Translating gives CASSLNQGPWNEQYF.